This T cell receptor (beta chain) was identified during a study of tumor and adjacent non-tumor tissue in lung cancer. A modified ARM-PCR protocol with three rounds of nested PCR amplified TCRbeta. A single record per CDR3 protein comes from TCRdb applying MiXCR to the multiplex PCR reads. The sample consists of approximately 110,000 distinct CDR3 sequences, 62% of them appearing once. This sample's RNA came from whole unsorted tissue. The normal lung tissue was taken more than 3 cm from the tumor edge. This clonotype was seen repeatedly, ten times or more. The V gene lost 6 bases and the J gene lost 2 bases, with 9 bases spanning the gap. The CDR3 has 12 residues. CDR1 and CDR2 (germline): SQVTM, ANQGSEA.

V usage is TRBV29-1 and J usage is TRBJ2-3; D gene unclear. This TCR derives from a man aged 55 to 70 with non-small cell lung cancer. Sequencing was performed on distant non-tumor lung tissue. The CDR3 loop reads CSVNTNTDTQYF. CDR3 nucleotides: TGCAGCGTAAACACAAACACAGATACGCAGTATTTT.